The present TCR beta chain was sequenced within a study of naive and memory T cell subsets. A UMI-containing oligonucleotide was joined by 3' ligation to the TCR cDNA template. Four PCR rounds used nested alpha and beta constant region primers plus the SP2 primer. Alpha and beta constant region primers primed reverse transcription for blood and skin samples. TCRdb fed the 5' RACE reads into MiXCR, producing one record per CDR3 protein. The sample has approximately 32,000 distinct CDR3 sequences, over 15% seen once. Trimming removed 5 bases at V and 4 bases at J, with 17 bases between. This CDR3 comprises 14 residues. Germline V lookup: CDR1 DFQATT, CDR2 SNEGSKA (reference sequence). In this sample, this clonotype turned up many times.

This receptor was obtained from a female donor in good health. The chain recombines TRBV20-1 with TRBJ1-2; D might be TRBD1 (6 bases). In DNA, the CDR3 is TGCAGTGCTGGGGGGGGCACAGCGCTCTATGGCTACACCTTC. Translation gives CSAGGGTALYGYTF.